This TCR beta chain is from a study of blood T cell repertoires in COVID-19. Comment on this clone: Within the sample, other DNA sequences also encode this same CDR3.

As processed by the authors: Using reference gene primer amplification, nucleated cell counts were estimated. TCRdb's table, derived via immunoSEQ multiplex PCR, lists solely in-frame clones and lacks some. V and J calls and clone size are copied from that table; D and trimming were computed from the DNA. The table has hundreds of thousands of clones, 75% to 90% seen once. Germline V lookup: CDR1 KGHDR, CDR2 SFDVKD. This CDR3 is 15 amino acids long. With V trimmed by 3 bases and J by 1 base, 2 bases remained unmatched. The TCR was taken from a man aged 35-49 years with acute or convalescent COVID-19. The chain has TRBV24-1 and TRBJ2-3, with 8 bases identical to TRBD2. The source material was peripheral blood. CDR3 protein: CATSDLGGGTDTQYF. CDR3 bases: TGTGCCACCAGTGATCTCGGGGGGGGCACAGATACGCAGTATTTT.